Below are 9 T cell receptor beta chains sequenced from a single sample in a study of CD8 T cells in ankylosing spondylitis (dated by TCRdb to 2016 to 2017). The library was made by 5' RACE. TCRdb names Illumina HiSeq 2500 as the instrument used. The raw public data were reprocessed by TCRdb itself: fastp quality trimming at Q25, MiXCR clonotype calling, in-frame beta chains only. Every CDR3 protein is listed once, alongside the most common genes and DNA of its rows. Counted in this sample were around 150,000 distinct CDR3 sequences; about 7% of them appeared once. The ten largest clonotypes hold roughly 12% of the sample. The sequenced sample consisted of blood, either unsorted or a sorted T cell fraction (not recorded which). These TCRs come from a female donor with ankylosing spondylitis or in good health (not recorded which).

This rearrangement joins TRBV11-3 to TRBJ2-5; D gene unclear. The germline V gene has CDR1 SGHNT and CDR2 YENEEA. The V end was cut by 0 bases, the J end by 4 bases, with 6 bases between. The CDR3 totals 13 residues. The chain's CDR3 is CASSLDYRETQYF. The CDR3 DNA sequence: TGTGCCAGCAGCTTAGACTATCGAGAGACCCAGTACTTC.

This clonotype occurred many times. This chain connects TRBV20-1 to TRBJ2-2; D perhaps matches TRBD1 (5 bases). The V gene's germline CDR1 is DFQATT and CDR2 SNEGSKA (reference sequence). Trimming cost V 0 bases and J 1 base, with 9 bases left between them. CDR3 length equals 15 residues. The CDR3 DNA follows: TGCAGTGCTAGAGATCCCAGGGAGAACACCGGGGAGCTGTTTTTT. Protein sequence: CSARDPRENTGELFF.

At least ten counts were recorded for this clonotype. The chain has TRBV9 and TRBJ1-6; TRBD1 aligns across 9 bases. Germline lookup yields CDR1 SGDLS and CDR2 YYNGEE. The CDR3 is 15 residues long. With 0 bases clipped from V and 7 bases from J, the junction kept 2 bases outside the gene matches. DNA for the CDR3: TGTGCCAGCAGCGTAGAACAGGGGGCGAATTCACCCCTCCACTTT. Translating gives CASSVEQGANSPLHF.

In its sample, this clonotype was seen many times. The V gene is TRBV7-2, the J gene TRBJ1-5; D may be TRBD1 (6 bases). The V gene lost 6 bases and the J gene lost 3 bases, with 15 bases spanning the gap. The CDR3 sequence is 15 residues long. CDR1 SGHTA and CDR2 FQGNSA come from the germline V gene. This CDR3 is CASRQNGQSNQPQHF. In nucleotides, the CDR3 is TGTGCCAGCAGGCAAAATGGACAGTCCAATCAGCCCCAGCATTTT.

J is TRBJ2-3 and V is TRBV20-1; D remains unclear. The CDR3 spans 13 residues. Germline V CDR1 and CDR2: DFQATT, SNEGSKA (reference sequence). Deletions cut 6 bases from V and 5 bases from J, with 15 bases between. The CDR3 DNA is TGCAGTGCCACCCCCTCGGGCGGAGATACGCAGTATTTT. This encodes CSATPSGGDTQYF.

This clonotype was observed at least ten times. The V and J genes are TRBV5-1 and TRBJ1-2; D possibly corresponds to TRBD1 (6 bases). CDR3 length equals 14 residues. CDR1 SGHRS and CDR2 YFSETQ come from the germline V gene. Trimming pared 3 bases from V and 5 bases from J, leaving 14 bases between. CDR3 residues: CASSSTGTRYGYTF. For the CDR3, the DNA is TGCGCCAGCAGCTCAACCGGGACACGATATGGCTACACCTTC.

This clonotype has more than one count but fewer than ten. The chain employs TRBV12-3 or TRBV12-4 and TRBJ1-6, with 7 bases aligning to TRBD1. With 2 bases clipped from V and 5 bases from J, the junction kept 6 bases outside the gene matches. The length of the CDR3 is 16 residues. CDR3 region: CASSLSQGQHNSPLHF. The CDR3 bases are TGTGCCAGCAGTTTAAGCCAGGGACAGCATAATTCACCCCTCCACTTT.

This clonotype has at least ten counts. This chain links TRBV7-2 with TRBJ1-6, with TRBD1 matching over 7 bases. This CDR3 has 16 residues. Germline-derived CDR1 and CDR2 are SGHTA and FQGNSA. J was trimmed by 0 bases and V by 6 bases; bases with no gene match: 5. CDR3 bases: TGTGCCAGCAGATCGACAGGGAGCTCCTATAATTCACCCCTCCACTTT. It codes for CASRSTGSSYNSPLHF.

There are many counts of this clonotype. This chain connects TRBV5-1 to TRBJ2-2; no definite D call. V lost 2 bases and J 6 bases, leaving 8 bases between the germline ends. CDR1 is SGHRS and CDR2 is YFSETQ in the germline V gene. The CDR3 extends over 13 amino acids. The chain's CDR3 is CASSLKGPGELFF. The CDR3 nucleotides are TGCGCCAGCAGCTTAAAAGGGCCCGGGGAGCTGTTTTTT.